The 27 T cell receptor beta chains given below trace back to one sample, sequenced in a study of blood T cell repertoires in COVID-19 (dated by TCRdb to the early 2020s). Receptors were amplified or captured by the immunoSEQ multiplex PCR assay. TCRdb took over this immuneACCESS table, retaining in-frame rearrangements with V and J assigned. Such tables are incomplete; in checked studies, under half of the missing clones stem from an unresolved V gene, and the remainder is unexplained. This sample comprises a few hundred thousand clones, roughly 88% of them detected only once. More than 4% of the sample is in the top ten clones. Sample: PBMCs or T cells enriched from blood (not recorded which). These receptors came from a woman between 25 and 40 years old who had recovered from COVID-19.

The J gene is TRBJ2-3, the V gene TRBV7-3, with a possible D match to TRBD2 (6 bases). The CDR3 consists of 15 residues. Deletions cut 1 base from V and 2 bases from J, with 10 bases between. Germline assignment: CDR1 SGHTA and CDR2 FQGTGA. The CDR3 sequence: CASSLNTGDTDTQYF. The CDR3 nucleotides are TGTGCCAGCAGCTTAAACACGGGAGACACAGATACGCAGTATTTT.

The J gene is TRBJ2-7, the V gene TRBV28, with D maybe TRBD2 (6 bases). With 5 bases removed from V and 9 bases from J, the gap between germline ends came to 20 bases. Per the germline V gene, CDR1 is MDHEN and CDR2 is SYDVKM. The CDR3 has 14 residues. The CDR3 sequence is CASSPQGLVRAQYF. CDR3 DNA: TGTGCCAGCAGTCCCCAGGGACTTGTACGAGCGCAGTACTTC.

V and J are TRBV3-1 (or the pseudogene TRBV3-2) and TRBJ2-1, with 9 positions matching TRBD2. The CDR3 loop spans 15 amino acids. Per germline, CDR1 LGHDT and CDR2 YNNKEL (reference sequence). V shed 6 bases and J 8 bases; nucleotides not matched to a gene: 11. In nucleotides, the CDR3 is TGTGCCAGCAGACCTCTAGCGGGGCCTATGGATGAGCAGTTCTTC. As protein: CASRPLAGPMDEQFF.

The sample holds a few counts of this clone. The V and J genes are TRBV2 and TRBJ2-2, with 12 bases that match TRBD2. Germline V gene lookup returns CDR1 SNHLY and CDR2 FYNNEI. V was pared by 6 bases and J by 4 bases, with 3 bases of the junction left unmatched. The CDR3 has 15 amino acids. CDR3 in amino acids: CASRPTSGSTGELFF. CDR3 DNA: TGTGCCAGCAGACCGACTAGCGGGAGCACCGGGGAGCTGTTTTTT.

The chain recombines TRBV6-5 with TRBJ2-3; D remains unclear. CDR3 length equals 15 residues. The germline CDR1 and CDR2 sequences are MNHEY and SVGAGI. V was cut by 8 bases and J by 0 bases, with 15 bases left in between. CDR3 residues: CASQLAGSSTDTQYF. CDR3 in DNA: TGTGCCAGCCAACTGGCAGGCTCTAGCACAGATACGCAGTATTTT.

The V gene is TRBV4-1, the J gene TRBJ2-1; no reliable D call. V shed 4 bases and J shed 6 bases, with 13 bases lying between them. CDR3 size: 14 residues. CDR1 MGHRA and CDR2 YSYEKL come from the germline V gene. The chain's CDR3 is CASSLPRRSNEQFF. For the CDR3, the DNA is TGCGCCAGCAGCCTCCCCCGACGGAGCAATGAGCAGTTCTTC.

The chain uses TRBV7-9 and TRBJ1-6, with TRBD1 matching 7 bases. The CDR3 covers 17 residues. V shed 5 bases, J shed 0 bases, and the junction held 7 bases outside the gene matches. Germline V gene sequence: CDR1 SEHNR, CDR2 FQNEAQ (reference sequence). The CDR3 region is CASSRDRPSSYNSPLHF. DNA of the CDR3: TGTGCCAGCAGCCGGGACAGACCAAGCTCCTATAATTCACCCCTCCACTTT. The full variable domain, completed using reference TRBV7-9 and TRBJ1-6, is DTGVSQNPRHKITKRGQNVTFRCDPISEHNRLYWYRQTLGQGPEFLTYFQNEAQLEKSRLLSDRFSAERPKGSFSTLEIQRTEQGDSAMYLCASSRDRPSSYNSPLHFGNGTRLTVT.

The chain links TRBV5-4 to TRBJ2-1, with D maybe TRBD1 (7 bases). The CDR3 spans 16 residues. The germline V and J ends were trimmed by 2 bases and 5 bases, with 17 bases remaining between them. Germline CDR1 is SGHNT and CDR2 is YYREEE (reference sequence). This chain's CDR3 is CASSFKGGGSNNEQFF. CDR3 bases: TGTGCCAGCAGCTTCAAAGGAGGGGGCAGTAACAATGAGCAGTTCTTC.

The chain has TRBV6-6 and TRBJ1-4; possibly TRBD1 for D (6 bases). The CDR3 is 15 amino acids. The germline CDR1 and CDR2 sequences are MNHNY and SVGAGI (reference sequence). Trimming removed 2 bases at V and 6 bases at J, with 13 bases between. CDR3 residues: CASSYGRGLDEKLFF. DNA of the CDR3: TGTGCCAGCAGTTACGGCAGGGGCTTGGATGAAAAACTGTTTTTT.

The V call is TRBV6-2 or TRBV6-3, the J call TRBJ1-5; 8 bases are shared with TRBD1. CDR3 length equals 17 residues. J gave up 0 bases and V 0 bases, and 4 bases lay outside the gene matches. Per germline, CDR1 MNHEY and CDR2 SVGEGT. CDR3 DNA: TGTGCCAGCAGTTACTCGGGGACAGGTTATAGCAATCAGCCCCAGCATTTT. This codes for CASSYSGTGYSNQPQHF.

The count of this clone is one. The V gene is TRBV3-1 (or the pseudogene TRBV3-2), the J gene TRBJ2-7; 7 bases are a match to TRBD1. The germline CDR1 and CDR2 sequences are LGHDT and YNNKEL (reference sequence). Trimming cost V 1 base and J 5 bases; bases outside gene matches: 5. This CDR3 has 14 amino acids. The CDR3 coding sequence is TGTGCCAGCAGCCAAGCACAGGGGAAGGACGAGCAGTACTTC. Translating it yields CASSQAQGKDEQYF.

The chain uses TRBV27 and TRBJ2-3, with 8 nucleotides matching TRBD1. The J segment lost 5 bases and the V segment lost 2 bases, leaving 12 bases of the junction unmatched. This CDR3 region has 17 residues. The germline V gene has CDR1 MNHEY and CDR2 SMNVEV (reference sequence). CDR3 DNA sequence: TGTGCCAGCAGTTTACCAGCAGGCAGGGGGCAGTTAGATACGCAGTATTTT. This codes for CASSLPAGRGQLDTQYF.

The J gene is TRBJ2-7, the V gene TRBV11-2; TRBD2 matches 13 bases. V lost 0 bases to trimming and J lost 4 bases; unmatched junction nucleotides: 3. The CDR3 has 16 amino acids. Germline CDR1 is SGHAT and CDR2 is FQNNGV. CDR3 sequence: CASSLETGLAGYEQYF. CDR3 DNA sequence: TGTGCCAGCAGCTTAGAAACGGGACTAGCGGGGTACGAGCAGTACTTC.

The chain links TRBV10-3 to TRBJ1-2, with 7 bases identical to TRBD1. J lost 3 bases, V lost 3 bases, and 10 bases had no gene match. The CDR3 consists of 16 residues. The V gene's germline CDR1 is ENHRY and CDR2 SYGVKD. The CDR3: CAISDPGQPSHYGYTF. The CDR3 region has the DNA TGTGCCATCAGTGACCCGGGACAGCCCTCCCACTATGGCTACACCTTC.

The chain joins TRBV28 to TRBJ2-1, with D tentatively TRBD2 (6 bases). Germline CDR1 reads MDHEN; CDR2 reads SYDVKM. The CDR3 contains 14 residues. The ends were cut back, 6 bases at V and 7 bases at J, with 16 bases in the middle. CDR3 sequence: CASSPGGRPNEQFF. The CDR3 DNA sequence: TGTGCCAGCAGCCCCGGGGGACGACCGAATGAGCAGTTCTTC. Variable domain in full (rest from reference TRBV28 and TRBJ2-1): DVKVTQSSRYLVKRTGEKVFLECVQDMDHENMFWYRQDPGLGLRLIYFSYDVKMKEKGDIPEGYSVSREKKERFSLILESASTNQTSMYLCASSPGGRPNEQFFGPGTRLTVL.

The chain recombines TRBV3-1 (or the pseudogene TRBV3-2) with TRBJ2-4, with D uncertain. V lost 1 base to trimming and J lost 0 bases, with 13 bases between them. The V gene's germline CDR1 is LGHDT and CDR2 YNNKEL (reference sequence). The CDR3 contains 17 residues. The CDR3, as DNA: TGTGCCAGCAGCCAAGTGTTAGATGTCCTAGCCAAAAACATTCAGTACTTC. This gives the protein CASSQVLDVLAKNIQYF.

The V and J genes are TRBV7-3 and TRBJ1-1, with D hard to call. This CDR3 has 13 residues. Germline V gene lookup returns CDR1 SGHTA and CDR2 FQGTGA. Between the trimmed V and J ends, which lost 5 bases and 1 base, there was a span of 8 bases. CDR3 sequence (DNA): TGTGCCAGCAGCACCAACAGGAACACTGAAGCTTTCTTT. Its protein product is CASSTNRNTEAFF.

The chain joins TRBV6-1 to TRBJ1-5; TRBD1 aligns across 7 bases. CDR1 is MNHNS and CDR2 is SASEGT in the germline V gene. After removal of 3 bases from V and 7 bases from J, the junction contained 9 bases not matched to a gene. This CDR3 is built from 15 residues. The CDR3 sequence is CASSDRAGGRQPQHF. The CDR3, as DNA: TGTGCCAGCAGTGACAGGGCAGGGGGTAGGCAGCCCCAGCATTTT.

The J gene is TRBJ2-1, the V gene TRBV7-7, with D maybe TRBD2 (5 bases). Trimming left V 5 bases short and J 2 bases short, with 10 bases between. In germline, CDR1 is SSHAT, CDR2 FNYEAQ (reference sequence). There are 14 residues in the CDR3. The CDR3 nucleotides are TGTGCCAGCAGCCGACCCGGGGCCTACAATGAGCAGTTCTTC. Residues: CASSRPGAYNEQFF.

The V call is TRBV27, the J call TRBJ1-2; D remains ambiguous. This CDR3 is built from 13 residues. Germline CDR1 is MNHEY and CDR2 is SMNVEV (reference sequence). V shed 1 base and J shed 1 base, with 4 bases lying between them. This CDR3 is CASSLYLNYGYTF. CDR3 bases: TGTGCCAGCAGTTTATATCTTAACTATGGCTACACCTTC.

This clone appeared a few times. The J gene is TRBJ2-5, the V gene TRBV18, with D possibly matching TRBD2 (5 bases). Germline V CDR1 and CDR2: KGHSH, LQKENI. V was shortened by 0 bases and J by 3 bases, with 14 bases between the two germline ends. CDR3 length: 16 residues. The CDR3 loop reads CASSPPSRRTEETQYF. The CDR3 DNA is TGTGCCAGCTCACCACCCAGCAGGAGGACGGAAGAGACCCAGTACTTC.

CDR3 coding DNA: TGTGCCAGCAGCCAAATGGGGCAAGGTAGGAATTCACCCCTCCACTTT. Residues: CASSQMGQGRNSPLHF. The chain links TRBV14 to TRBJ1-6; possible D gene TRBD1, 5 bases. The germline V gene encodes CDR1 SGHDN and CDR2 FVKESK. This CDR3 contains 16 residues. The V gene lost 2 bases and the J gene lost 7 bases, with 15 bases spanning the gap. The complete variable domain, with remaining parts taken from reference TRBV14 and TRBJ1-6, reads EAGVTQFPSHSVIEKGQTVTLRCDPISGHDNLYWYRRVMGKEIKFLLHFVKESKQDESGMPNNRFLAERTGGTYSTLKVQPAELEDSGVYFCASSQMGQGRNSPLHFGNGTRLTVT.

The rearrangement uses TRBV5-4 and TRBJ1-3; TRBD1 agrees at 7 bases. V shed 5 bases and J 2 bases; nucleotides not matched to a gene: 10. The CDR3 extends over 16 amino acids. Germline-derived CDR1 and CDR2 are SGHNT and YYREEE (reference sequence). As DNA, the CDR3 is TGTGCCAGCAGTCAAAGGGGGCAGGGGCCTGGAAACACCATATATTTT. Translating gives CASSQRGQGPGNTIYF.

This chain joins TRBV2 and TRBJ2-3, with 9 bases that match TRBD1. The CDR3 length is 17 residues. Germline CDR1 is SNHLY and CDR2 is FYNNEI. The J segment lost 4 bases and the V segment lost 0 bases, leaving 8 bases of the junction unmatched. This CDR3 reads CASSEALGTGPPDTQYF. CDR3 in DNA: TGTGCCAGCAGTGAAGCGCTGGGGACAGGGCCCCCAGATACGCAGTATTTT.

CDR3 DNA: TGTGCCAGCAGCAAGGGACAGGGAAACGAAAAACTGTTTTTT. Translating gives CASSKGQGNEKLFF. The chain is built from TRBV7-9 and TRBJ1-4; TRBD1 matches at 9 bases. Per germline, CDR1 SEHNR and CDR2 FQNEAQ (reference sequence). This CDR3 is built from 14 residues. The V gene end was trimmed by 5 bases and the J gene end by 8 bases; junction bases not matched to a gene: 6.

The CDR3 sequence: CASSLLDRDYNSPLHF. Written as DNA, the CDR3 is TGTGCCAGCAGTTTATTGGACAGGGACTATAATTCACCCCTCCACTTT. The chain carries TRBV28 and TRBJ1-6; TRBD1 aligns across 8 bases. V trimming: 1 base; J trimming: 3 bases; junction bases outside the gene matches: 2. This CDR3 is 16 amino acids long. CDR1 is MDHEN and CDR2 is SYDVKM in the germline V gene.

CDR3 in amino acids: CASSTSGGTYNEQFF. DNA for the CDR3: TGTGCCAGTAGTACTAGCGGGGGTACCTACAATGAGCAGTTCTTC. This chain links TRBV19 with TRBJ2-1; 10 bases are a match to TRBD2. CDR3 length equals 15 residues. Unmatched junction bases numbered 2, after V lost 4 bases and J lost 2 bases. CDR1 is LNHDA and CDR2 is SQIVND in the germline V gene (reference sequence).